Each of the 8 T cell receptor beta chains below was sequenced from the same sample in a study of blood T cell repertoires in COVID-19 (dated by TCRdb to 2020 to 2021). The library was prepared using the immunoSEQ multiplex PCR assay. TCRdb took this table from immuneACCESS and kept in-frame rearrangements with V and J called. Such tables lack part of the clones; where checked against another copy, unresolved V genes explain under half of the gap, and the rest is unexplained. This sample gives roughly 120,000 clones in total; 90% of them show up just once. The ten largest make up 3% to 4% of the sample. Sequenced sample: peripheral blood. These receptors came from a man aged 45-65 years with active COVID-19.

CDR3 DNA: TGTGCCTGGAGTAGACAGCCGAACACTGAAGCTTTCTTT. It translates to CAWSRQPNTEAFF. V is TRBV30 and J is TRBJ1-1; D might be TRBD1 (5 bases). V was trimmed by 2 bases and J by 1 base, leaving 8 bases between them. The length of the CDR3 is 13 residues. Germline values: CDR1 GTSNPN, CDR2 SVGIG (reference sequence).

This clone was found a few times. The chain links TRBV29-1 to TRBJ2-1, with 10 bases matching TRBD2. CDR1 SQVTM and CDR2 ANQGSEA come from the germline V gene. The CDR3 covers 15 residues. The V and J ends lost 7 bases and 6 bases, in that order; junction bases with no gene match: 12. The CDR3: CSGVRGTSARNEQFF. The CDR3 coding sequence is TGCAGCGGCGTAAGGGGGACTAGCGCCCGCAATGAGCAGTTCTTC.

V and J are TRBV10-2 and TRBJ2-2, with 13 bases that match TRBD2. Germline V CDR1 and CDR2: WSHSY, SAAADI. The CDR3 runs 15 residues. Trimming removed 6 bases from V and 7 bases from J; junction bases left unmatched: 5. In DNA, the CDR3 is TGCGCCAGCAGCGGGACTAGCGGGAATGTCGGGGAGCTGTTTTTT. Its translation is CASSGTSGNVGELFF.

The chain has TRBV11-2 and TRBJ2-2, with a possible D match to TRBD1 (7 bases). CDR1 is SGHAT, CDR2 FQNNGV, per germline. The V end lost 3 bases, the J end lost 8 bases, and 13 bases lay between the germline ends. This CDR3 region has 14 residues. The CDR3, as DNA: TGTGCCAGCAGCTTCCCAGGGGGGCGGGGGGAGCTGTTTTTT. Translating gives CASSFPGGRGELFF.

The V and J genes are TRBV25-1 and TRBJ2-3; TRBD2 agrees at 13 bases. J gave up 1 base and V 5 bases, and 3 bases lay outside the gene matches. The CDR3 has 16 amino acids. Germline CDR1 reads MGHDK; CDR2 reads SYGVNS. This chain's CDR3 is CASSLGLAGRTDTQYF. In DNA, the CDR3 is TGTGCCAGCAGTCTGGGACTAGCGGGGCGCACAGATACGCAGTATTTT.

V usage is TRBV11-2 and J usage is TRBJ2-1; 10 bases map to TRBD1. The CDR3 contains 14 residues. V lost 8 bases, J lost 9 bases, and 10 bases stayed unmatched. Germline V gene sequence: CDR1 SGHAT, CDR2 FQNNGV. Written as DNA, the CDR3 is TGTGCCAGCCGTGACCGACAGGGGGCGCTTGAGCAGTTCTTC. This gives the protein CASRDRQGALEQFF.

The V call is TRBV20-1, the J call TRBJ1-1; possibly TRBD1 for D (6 bases). The germline gives CDR1 DFQATT, CDR2 SNEGSKA (reference sequence). This CDR3 contains 11 residues. CDR3 DNA sequence: TGCAGCGGGGGGGCTAACACTGAAGCTTTCTTT. It translates to CSGGANTEAFF.

The V and J genes are TRBV9 and TRBJ1-4, with D perhaps TRBD1 (5 bases). CDR3 length: 17 amino acids. Germline CDR1 SGDLS, CDR2 YYNGEE. The V and J ends lost 3 bases and 2 bases respectively, with 17 bases between them. CDR3 sequence (DNA): TGTGCCAGCAGCGCGAACTCCGGGACTCGGACTAATGAAAAACTGTTTTTT. This gives the protein CASSANSGTRTNEKLFF. Together with reference TRBV9 and TRBJ1-4, the CDR3 gives the full variable domain: DSGVTQTPKHLITATGQRVTLRCSPRSGDLSVYWYQQSLDQGLQFLIQYYNGEERAKGNILERFSAQQFPDLHSELNLSSLELGDSALYFCASSANSGTRTNEKLFFGSGTQLSVL.